This T cell receptor (beta chain) was sequenced for a study of cytomegalovirus exposure and HLA in healthy donors. Germline CDR1 is LNHDA and CDR2 is SQIVND (reference sequence). Trimming took 4 bases from V and 5 from J, leaving 11 bases between them. The CDR3 length is 13 residues. Details on this clone: Its antigen is not identified.

Overall study findings and caveats: The study listed 164 cytomegalovirus-associated TCR beta chains. Cytomegalovirus status was reportedly diagnosed by the classifier with high specificity and sensitivity.

Produced via immunoSEQ multiplex PCR; TCRdb's table is partial and in-frame only. The sample shows roughly 63,000 clones, around 89% of them seen only once. Source material: PBMCs. This TCR came from a woman aged 18-35 years in good health and CMV-seronegative. The rearrangement joins TRBV19 to TRBJ2-5; no firm D call. The CDR3 here is CASSTLQAETQYF. The DNA for the CDR3 is TGTGCCAGTAGTACTCTCCAGGCCGAGACCCAGTACTTC.